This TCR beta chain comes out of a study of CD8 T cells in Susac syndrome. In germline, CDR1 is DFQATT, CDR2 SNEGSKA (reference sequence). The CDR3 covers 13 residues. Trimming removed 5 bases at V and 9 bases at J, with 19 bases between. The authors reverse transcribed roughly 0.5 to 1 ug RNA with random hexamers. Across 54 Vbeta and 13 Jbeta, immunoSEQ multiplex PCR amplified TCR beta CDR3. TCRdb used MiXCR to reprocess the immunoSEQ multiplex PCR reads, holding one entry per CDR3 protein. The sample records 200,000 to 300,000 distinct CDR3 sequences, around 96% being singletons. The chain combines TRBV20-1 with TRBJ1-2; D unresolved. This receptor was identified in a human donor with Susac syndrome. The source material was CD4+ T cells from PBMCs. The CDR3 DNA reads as TGCAGTGCTCCGGGCACGGATACTATGCGCTACACCTTC. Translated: CSAPGTDTMRYTF.